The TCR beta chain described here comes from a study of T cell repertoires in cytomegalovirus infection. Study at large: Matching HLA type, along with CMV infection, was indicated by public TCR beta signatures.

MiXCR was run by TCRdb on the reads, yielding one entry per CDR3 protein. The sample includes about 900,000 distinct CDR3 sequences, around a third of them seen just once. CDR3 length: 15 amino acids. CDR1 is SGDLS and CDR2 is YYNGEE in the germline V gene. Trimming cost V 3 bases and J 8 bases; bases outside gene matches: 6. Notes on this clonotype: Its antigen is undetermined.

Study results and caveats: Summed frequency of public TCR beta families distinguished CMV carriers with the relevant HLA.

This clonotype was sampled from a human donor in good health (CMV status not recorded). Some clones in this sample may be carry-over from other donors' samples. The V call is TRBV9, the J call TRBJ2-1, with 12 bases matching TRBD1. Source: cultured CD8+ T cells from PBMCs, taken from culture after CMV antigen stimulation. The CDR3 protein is CASSEPGQGAHEQFF. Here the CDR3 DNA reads TGTGCCAGCAGCGAGCCGGGACAGGGGGCGCATGAGCAGTTCTTC.